One and the same sample provided the 20 T cell receptor beta chains below, sequenced in a study of T cell clonotyping in hematopoietic cell transplantation. Clones were read by immunoSEQ multiplex PCR, and TCRdb kept only the in-frame ones, dropping some. The table lists 25,000 to 35,000 clones, roughly 91% of them singletons. The time point denotes: recipient sample about 28 days before transplant, after cytoreduction. The sample in question was peripheral blood mononuclear cells, obtained before stem cell transplant. All receptors come from a man aged 45-60 years with acute myeloid leukemia. Some clones in this sample may be carry-over from other donors' samples.

As DNA, the CDR3 is TGTGCCAGCAGAAGGGACAGGGAGGGCACCGGGGAGCTGTTTTTT. This encodes CASRRDREGTGELFF. The chain joins TRBV28 to TRBJ2-2; 9 nucleotides align to TRBD1. Losses at the gene ends were 6 bases for V and 4 bases for J; bases not matched to a gene: 6. The germline V gene has CDR1 MDHEN and CDR2 SYDVKM. The CDR3 has 15 amino acids.

J is TRBJ2-2 and V is TRBV5-1, with D uncertain. CDR3 size: 18 residues. Between the trimmed V and J ends, which lost 1 base and 6 bases, there was a span of 22 bases. Germline V CDR1 and CDR2: SGHRS, YFSETQ. CDR3 region: CASSLSLRSLRSPGELFF. DNA for the CDR3: TGCGCCAGCAGCTTGTCCCTGAGGAGCTTAAGGTCTCCCGGGGAGCTGTTTTTT.

The J gene is TRBJ2-1, the V gene TRBV28; D not resolved. Per germline, CDR1 MDHEN and CDR2 SYDVKM. V was shortened by 8 bases and J by 1 base, with 9 bases between the two germline ends. The CDR3 has 13 residues. CDR3 nucleotides: TGTGCCAGCCGGGCGGATTCCTACAATGAGCAGTTCTTC. This sequence encodes CASRADSYNEQFF.

This rearrangement joins TRBV6-5 to TRBJ1-1, with 8 bases that match TRBD1. Germline lookup yields CDR1 MNHEY and CDR2 SVGAGI. V was pared by 5 bases and J by 5 bases, with 10 bases of the junction left unmatched. The CDR3 contains 15 residues. CDR3 DNA: TGTGCCAGCAGTACACCAAGGACAGGGCTTACTGAAGCTTTCTTT. It codes for CASSTPRTGLTEAFF.

The V gene is TRBV29-1, the J gene TRBJ1-1; D ambiguous. The V end was cut by 6 bases, the J end by 4 bases, with 9 bases between. CDR1 is SQVTM and CDR2 is ANQGSEA in the germline V gene. This CDR3 contains 11 residues. In DNA, the CDR3 is TGCAGCGTGACATGGGGCACTGAAGCTTTCTTT. Translation: CSVTWGTEAFF.

This chain uses TRBV29-1 with TRBJ1-1; D call uncertain. The CDR3 is made up of 11 amino acids. V was clipped by 5 bases and J by 2 bases, with 6 bases between them. Germline V gives CDR1 SQVTM, CDR2 ANQGSEA. The CDR3 DNA sequence: TGCAGCGTTCATTTCAACACTGAAGCTTTCTTT. Translating gives CSVHFNTEAFF.

This chain joins TRBV6-6 and TRBJ2-2; D not resolved. This CDR3 spans 12 amino acids. Trimming pared 4 bases from V and 3 bases from J, leaving 3 bases between. CDR1 is MNHNY, CDR2 SVGAGI, per germline (reference sequence). This chain's CDR3 is CASSSYTGELFF. DNA of the CDR3: TGTGCCAGCAGTTCGTACACCGGGGAGCTGTTTTTT.

About this clone: One end of the junction does not line up with germline, which may come from a read error. The chain employs TRBV5-4 and TRBJ2-2; D not certain. This CDR3 contains 13 residues. Germline V gene sequence: CDR1 SGHNT, CDR2 YYREEE (reference sequence). The CDR3 sequence is CASSLGYAGELFF. CDR3 coding DNA: TGTGCCAGCAGCTTAGGCTACGCCGGTGAGCTGTTTTTT.

The chain has TRBV11-2 and TRBJ2-2; D is uncertain. This CDR3 has 14 amino acids. V lost 3 bases and J lost 2, with 7 bases in between. The germline V gene has CDR1 SGHAT and CDR2 FQNNGV. CDR3 bases: TGTGCCAGCAGCTTCAGAATTAACACCGGGGAGCTGTTTTTT. Translated, it gives CASSFRINTGELFF.

The table lists this clone with a count of one. The junction does not match germline at one end; this may be a read error. The CDR3, as DNA: TGTGCCAGCAGCTCTTCCGGGACAGTCCAACATTTT. Protein sequence: CASSSSGTVQHF. The rearrangement joins TRBV28 to TRBJ1-3, with 7 bases aligning to TRBD1. This CDR3 has 12 amino acids. CDR1 and CDR2 from the germline V gene are MDHEN and SYDVKM.

Regarding this clone: One junction end disagrees with the germline gene, perhaps due to a read error. The sample has other DNA sequences that encode this CDR3 too. The chain joins TRBV30 to TRBJ1-1; D gene unclear. The length of the CDR3 is 14 residues. The germline V gene has CDR1 GTSNPN and CDR2 SVGIG (reference sequence). CDR3 DNA: TGCGCCTGGAGTACCCGCTGGGGAAGCACTGAAGCTTTCTTT. This gives the protein CAWSTRWGSTEAFF.

The chain links TRBV28 to TRBJ1-2; the match to TRBD1 covers 9 bases. V trimming: 5 bases; J trimming: 7 bases; junction bases outside the gene matches: 11. Germline values: CDR1 MDHEN, CDR2 SYDVKM. CDR3 size: 15 residues. The CDR3 loop is CASSPSSQGASGYTF. The CDR3 DNA sequence: TGTGCCAGCAGTCCGAGTTCACAGGGGGCTTCTGGCTACACCTTC.

V is TRBV2 and J is TRBJ2-7, with a tentative D call TRBD1 (5 bases). Germline V gene data show CDR1 as SNHLY and CDR2 as FYNNEI. V shed 1 base and J shed 2 bases, with 12 bases lying between them. This CDR3 spans 15 amino acids. CDR3 sequence reads: CASSEGAGLTYEQYF. DNA for the CDR3: TGTGCCAGCAGTGAAGGGGCAGGGCTAACCTACGAGCAGTACTTC.

The chain joins TRBV9 to TRBJ2-3, with a weak D call TRBD2 (6 bases). CDR3 length: 15 residues. CDR1 is SGDLS and CDR2 is YYNGEE in the germline V gene. Trimming cost V 1 base and J 2 bases, with 11 bases left between them. CDR3 bases: TGTGCCAGCAGCGTACTGGGAGGCGACACAGATACGCAGTATTTT. Translated, it gives CASSVLGGDTDTQYF.

DNA for the CDR3: TGTGCCAGCAGTCCCGCCGGGACTAGCGGGGTCAATGAGCAGTTCTTC. This sequence encodes CASSPAGTSGVNEQFF. The chain joins TRBV27 to TRBJ2-1; the match to TRBD2 covers 13 bases. The V gene end was trimmed by 5 bases and the J gene end by 6 bases; junction bases not matched to a gene: 7. From germline, CDR1 is MNHEY and CDR2 SMNVEV (reference sequence). This CDR3 contains 16 residues.

The chain has TRBV5-6 and TRBJ1-4; D perhaps matches TRBD1 (6 bases). Germline CDR1 SGHDT, CDR2 YYEEEE. V shed 2 bases and J shed 5 bases, with 19 bases lying between them. The CDR3 extends over 17 amino acids. This CDR3 reads CASSLDKGGTFNEKLFF. The CDR3 DNA follows: TGTGCCAGCAGCTTAGACAAAGGGGGGACCTTCAATGAAAAACTGTTTTTT.

The rearrangement uses TRBV2 and TRBJ2-5; TRBD1 matches 9 bases. Looked up from germline, CDR1 is SNHLY and CDR2 is FYNNEI. This CDR3 region has 15 residues. Germline trimming cut 7 bases from V and 2 bases from J; bases unmatched to any gene: 8. CDR3 nucleotides: TGTGCCAGCAAGAAGGACAGGGGCGAGCAAGAGACCCAGTACTTC. Amino acids: CASKKDRGEQETQYF.

The rearrangement joins TRBV2 to TRBJ1-3; TRBD1 aligns across 8 bases. The CDR3 covers 12 residues. V lost 5 bases and J lost 7; bases outside the gene matches: 1. CDR1 and CDR2 from the germline V gene are SNHLY and FYNNEI. CDR3 sequence reads: CASSWTGNTIYF. CDR3 bases: TGTGCCAGCAGTTGGACAGGGAACACCATATATTTT.

J is TRBJ1-2 and V is TRBV9, with D perhaps matching TRBD1 (5 bases). The V gene lost 5 bases and the J gene lost 2 bases, with 10 bases spanning the gap. The germline V gene encodes CDR1 SGDLS and CDR2 YYNGEE. The CDR3 spans 13 residues. The CDR3 reads CASSLRENYGYTF. Here the CDR3 DNA reads TGTGCCAGCAGTCTCAGGGAGAACTATGGCTACACCTTC.

The V and J genes are TRBV19 and TRBJ2-2, with TRBD2 matching over 16 bases. The CDR3 consists of 18 residues. The junction had 9 bases not matched to a gene; V was cut back by 4 bases and J by 7 bases. Per the germline V gene, CDR1 is LNHDA and CDR2 is SQIVND (reference sequence). The CDR3 DNA follows: TGTGCCAGTAGTAGCAGCGGGACTAGCGGGGGGGCTGGCGGGGAGCTGTTTTTT. This codes for CASSSSGTSGGAGGELFF.